Below, 24 T cell receptor beta chains from the same sample are listed, as sequenced in a study of blood T cell repertoires in COVID-19. Sequenced by immunoSEQ multiplex PCR; TCRdb stores in-frame clones only, minus some. The sample lists a few hundred thousand clones; roughly four fifths were seen once. Input material: peripheral blood. The receptor set was obtained from a woman between 18 and 30 years old with acute or convalescent COVID-19.

The V call is TRBV18, the J call TRBJ1-1; no clear D gene. Trimming shortened V by 0 bases and J by 7 bases, and 12 bases separated the two germline ends. Per germline, CDR1 KGHSH and CDR2 LQKENI. The CDR3 loop spans 14 amino acids. The CDR3 DNA reads as TGTGCCAGCTCACCACCAGCGTTCAGAGGTGAAGCTTTCTTT. Residues: CASSPPAFRGEAFF.

The sample holds one count of this clone. The CDR3 loop reads CASRAPRTGGSYEQYF. Here the CDR3 DNA reads TGTGCCAGCAGAGCCCCTCGAACAGGGGGCTCCTACGAGCAGTACTTC. The chain carries TRBV27 and TRBJ2-7; 8 bases align to TRBD1. CDR1 and CDR2 (germline): MNHEY, SMNVEV (reference sequence). Trimming at V came to 6 bases and at J to 0 bases, leaving 10 bases not matched to a gene. This CDR3 has 16 amino acids.

The chain joins TRBV18 to TRBJ1-1, with D tentatively TRBD1 (5 bases). Trimming took 4 bases from V and 2 from J, leaving 8 bases between them. The CDR3 is 13 amino acids. CDR1 is KGHSH, CDR2 LQKENI, per germline. The CDR3 DNA reads as TGTGCCAGCTCACGCGACAGCAACACTGAAGCTTTCTTT. Amino acid sequence: CASSRDSNTEAFF.

This clone was recorded once. This chain uses TRBV4-3 with TRBJ2-1; 9 positions match TRBD2. This CDR3 has 15 residues. Germline V gene sequence: CDR1 LGHNA, CDR2 YSLEER. V trimming: 3 bases; J trimming: 8 bases; junction bases outside the gene matches: 8. DNA for the CDR3: TGCGCCAGCAGCCATTTAGCGGGAGATAGCGATGAGCAGTTCTTC. It codes for CASSHLAGDSDEQFF.

As concerns this clone: A much larger clone lies one base from this, so it may be a read error. This chain links TRBV4-2 with TRBJ2-7, with a weak D call TRBD1 (6 bases). The CDR3 is 14 residues long. From germline, CDR1 is LGHNA and CDR2 YNFKEQ. Trimming removed 0 bases from V and 0 bases from J, with 6 bases in between. CDR3 amino acids: CASSQEQGSYEQYF. The CDR3, as DNA: TGTGCCAGCAGCCAAGAACAGGGCTCCTACGAGCAGTACTTC.

This clone was counted between two and nine times. A read error may account for a junction end that differs from germline. The V and J genes are TRBV2 and TRBJ1-5; D remains ambiguous. Germline V gene lookup returns CDR1 SNHLY and CDR2 FYNNEI. CDR3 size: 14 residues. CDR3 bases: TGTGCCAGCAGCGAAGAATATAGCAATCAGCCCCAGCATTTT. Residues: CASSEEYSNQPQHF.

The chain joins TRBV5-1 to TRBJ1-5, with TRBD1 matching 11 bases. The CDR3 covers 16 residues. Germline V gene data show CDR1 as SGHRS and CDR2 as YFSETQ. The ends lost 0 bases at V and 6 bases at J; junction bases unmatched: 5. The CDR3 sequence: CASSLDGQGAGQPQHF. CDR3 nucleotide sequence: TGCGCCAGCAGCTTGGACGGACAGGGGGCCGGTCAGCCCCAGCATTTT.

The chain employs TRBV7-9 and TRBJ2-1; tentative D call: TRBD2 (5 bases). The CDR3 covers 11 residues. Germline CDR1 reads SEHNR; CDR2 reads FQNEAQ (reference sequence). Trimming left V 5 bases short and J 8 bases short, with 7 bases between. CDR3 DNA sequence: TGTGCCAGCAGCCAGAGGGATGAGCAGTTCTTC. Translation: CASSQRDEQFF.

V usage is TRBV7-9 and J usage is TRBJ2-6; 7 bases are shared with TRBD2. The CDR3 consists of 16 residues. Germline loops: CDR1 SEHNR, CDR2 FQNEAQ (reference sequence). V lost 3 bases to trimming and J lost 4 bases; unmatched junction nucleotides: 6. CDR3 sequence reads: CASSLGSGTGANVLTF. The CDR3, as DNA: TGTGCCAGCAGCTTGGGGAGCGGGACCGGGGCCAACGTCCTGACTTTC.

This clone has only a few counts. The chain recombines TRBV7-8 with TRBJ1-2, with D possibly matching TRBD1 (6 bases). Germline CDR1 SGHVS, CDR2 FQNEAQ. With 2 bases removed from V and 2 bases from J, the gap between germline ends came to 6 bases. The length of the CDR3 is 13 residues. This CDR3 is CASSLQGNYGYTF. The CDR3 nucleotides are TGTGCCAGCAGCTTACAGGGGAACTATGGCTACACCTTC.

The chain employs TRBV2 and TRBJ1-5; D is possibly TRBD1 (6 bases). Germline V gene lookup returns CDR1 SNHLY and CDR2 FYNNEI. This CDR3 contains 14 residues. With 3 bases removed from V and 9 bases from J, the gap between germline ends came to 15 bases. CDR3 in DNA: TGTGCCAGCAGTGATAGGGCAGGGGTTGGGCCCCAGCATTTT. It specifies CASSDRAGVGPQHF.

The chain combines TRBV27 with TRBJ2-1, with TRBD1 identical over 8 bases. The CDR3 has 16 residues. The germline CDR1 and CDR2 sequences are MNHEY and SMNVEV (reference sequence). J was trimmed by 2 bases and V by 2 bases; bases with no gene match: 5. CDR3 coding DNA: TGTGCCAGCAGTTTAGCACAGGGGGTGACCTACAATGAGCAGTTCTTC. Protein: CASSLAQGVTYNEQFF.

This clone was seen more than once but under ten times. The rearrangement links TRBV16 to TRBJ2-1; D is perhaps TRBD2 (7 bases). From germline, CDR1 is KGHSY and CDR2 FQNENV. The CDR3 contains 17 residues. V shed 1 base and J shed 5 bases, with 18 bases lying between them. The CDR3 DNA is TGTGCCAGCAGCCAATTTCAGGGGAGGGCCGCAGACAATGAGCAGTTCTTC. Its translation: CASSQFQGRAADNEQFF. Full variable domain (remainder filled in from reference TRBV16 and TRBJ2-1): GEEVAQTPKHLVRGEGQKAKLYCAPIKGHSYVFWYQQVLKNEFKFLISFQNENVFDETGMPKERFSAKCLPNSPCSLEIQATKLEDSAVYFCASSQFQGRAADNEQFFGPGTRLTVL.

The chain has TRBV19 and TRBJ1-6; perhaps TRBD1 as D (5 bases). The CDR3 has 15 residues. Trimming took off 3 bases at V and 8 bases at J, with 14 bases between the two ends. CDR1 and CDR2 (germline): LNHDA, SQIVND (reference sequence). For the CDR3, the DNA is TGTGCCAGTAGTATGGCTCGGCAGGGTTATTCACCCCTCCACTTT. This sequence encodes CASSMARQGYSPLHF. The variable domain in full, with the rest retrieved from reference TRBV19 and TRBJ1-6, is DGGITQSPKYLFRKEGQNVTLSCEQNLNHDAMYWYRQDPGQGLRLIYYSQIVNDFQKGDIAEGYSVSREKKESFPLTVTSAQKNPTAFYLCASSMARQGYSPLHFGNGTRLTVT.

The chain recombines TRBV28 with TRBJ2-6, with D perhaps TRBD1 (6 bases). CDR3 length equals 17 residues. Germline V lookup: CDR1 MDHEN, CDR2 SYDVKM. V was shortened by 3 bases and J by 3 bases, with 15 bases between the two germline ends. The CDR3 sequence: CASSFAAGVSGANVLTF. Here the CDR3 DNA reads TGTGCCAGCAGTTTTGCGGCAGGGGTAAGTGGGGCCAACGTCCTGACTTTC.

V gene TRBV6-5 combines with J gene TRBJ1-2; perhaps TRBD1 as D (6 bases). The V and J ends lost 0 bases and 0 bases respectively, with 11 bases between them. This CDR3 region has 16 residues. Germline-derived CDR1 and CDR2 are MNHEY and SVGAGI. DNA of the CDR3: TGTGCCAGCAGTTACTCGATGGGGGCCCCTAACTATGGCTACACCTTC. Residues: CASSYSMGAPNYGYTF.

This clone was counted once. V is TRBV25-1 and J is TRBJ1-4, with D unclear. Germline assignment: CDR1 MGHDK and CDR2 SYGVNS. The CDR3 loop spans 14 amino acids. Trimming removed 0 bases from V and 8 bases from J, with 10 bases in between. DNA for the CDR3: TGTGCCAGCAGTGAATATATCGCGGGGGAAAAACTGTTTTTT. Its protein is CASSEYIAGEKLFF.

The CDR3 spells CASSLYASVNTEAFF. The CDR3 DNA reads as TGTGCCAGCAGTTTATACGCATCAGTGAACACTGAAGCTTTCTTT. The gene calls are TRBV27 and TRBJ1-1; D unclear. The ends were cut back, 1 base at V and 0 bases at J, with 9 bases in the middle. CDR1 and CDR2 (germline): MNHEY, SMNVEV (reference sequence). This CDR3 has 15 residues.

This clone was recorded only once. The chain uses TRBV4-3 and TRBJ1-6; possibly TRBD1 for D (6 bases). CDR3 length equals 16 residues. Germline values: CDR1 LGHNA, CDR2 YSLEER. V was cut by 6 bases and J by 5 bases, with 17 bases left in between. The CDR3 protein is CASSQTGQRDNSPLHF. CDR3 DNA: TGCGCCAGCAGTCAGACCGGACAGAGAGATAATTCACCCCTCCACTTT.

V and J are TRBV6-4 and TRBJ2-7; 8 nucleotides agree with TRBD2. Germline assignment: CDR1 MRHNA and CDR2 SNTAGT. The CDR3 totals 14 residues. The ends lost 6 bases at V and 6 bases at J; junction bases unmatched: 10. In DNA form, the CDR3 reads TGTGCCAGCAGCAGCGGGAGCGGGATTTGCGAGCAGTACTTC. This sequence encodes CASSSGSGICEQYF.

Here the CDR3 reads CATSRDLAGGVSYEQYF. CDR3 nucleotides: TGTGCCACCAGCAGAGATCTGGCGGGAGGAGTCTCCTACGAGCAGTACTTC. The V gene is TRBV15, the J gene TRBJ2-7, with 8 bases that match TRBD2. Trimming at V came to 0 bases and at J to 0 bases, leaving 7 bases not matched to a gene. Germline assignment: CDR1 LNHNV and CDR2 YYDKDF (reference sequence). The CDR3 extends over 17 amino acids.

CDR3 bases: TGCGCCAGCAGCTTGGGAGTTTCTTCAGGCGATGAAGCTTTCTTT. Protein: CASSLGVSSGDEAFF. V usage is TRBV5-1 and J usage is TRBJ1-1; D ambiguous. Germline V gene lookup returns CDR1 SGHRS and CDR2 YFSETQ. This CDR3 is built from 15 residues. Trimming cost V 0 bases and J 7 bases, with 16 bases left between them.

The J gene is TRBJ1-6, the V gene TRBV5-1; the match to TRBD1 covers 8 bases. V trimming: 2 bases; J trimming: 10 bases; junction bases outside the gene matches: 8. The CDR3 is 15 amino acids. CDR1 SGHRS and CDR2 YFSETQ come from the germline V gene. CDR3 region: CASSFRGQEGSPLHF. In nucleotides, the CDR3 is TGCGCCAGCAGCTTCAGGGGGCAAGAGGGGTCACCCCTCCACTTT.

The chain has TRBV6-5 and TRBJ1-1; D uncertain. This CDR3 comprises 12 residues. Germline V gene lookup returns CDR1 MNHEY and CDR2 SVGAGI. Trimming left V 7 bases short and J 2 bases short, with 8 bases between. For the CDR3, the DNA is TGTGCCAGCAAGCTACTAAACACTGAAGCTTTCTTT. Translating gives CASKLLNTEAFF.